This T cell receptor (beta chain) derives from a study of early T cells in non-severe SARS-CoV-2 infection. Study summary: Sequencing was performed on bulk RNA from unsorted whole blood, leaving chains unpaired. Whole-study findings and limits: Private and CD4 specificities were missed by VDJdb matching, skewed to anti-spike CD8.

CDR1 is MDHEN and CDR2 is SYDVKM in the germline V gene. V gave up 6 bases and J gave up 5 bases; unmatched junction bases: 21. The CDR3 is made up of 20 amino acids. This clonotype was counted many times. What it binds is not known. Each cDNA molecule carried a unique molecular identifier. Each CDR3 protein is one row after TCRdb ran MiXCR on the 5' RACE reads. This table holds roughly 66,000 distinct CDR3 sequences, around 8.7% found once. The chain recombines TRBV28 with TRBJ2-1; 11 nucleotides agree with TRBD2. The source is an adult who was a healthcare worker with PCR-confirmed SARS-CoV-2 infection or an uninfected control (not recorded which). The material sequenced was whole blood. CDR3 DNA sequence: TGTGCCAGCAGAACTATACTAGCGGGAGTCCAGATTCCCTACCACAATGAGCAGTTCTTC. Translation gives CASRTILAGVQIPYHNEQFF.